A selection of T cell receptor beta chains follows, all from one sample in a study of blood T cell repertoires in COVID-19. Libraries were prepared by immunoSEQ multiplex PCR; TCRdb keeps only in-frame clonotypes and omits some of them. The data show about 170,000 clones, with 65% to 85% seen just once and around 19% held by the top ten. Input material: peripheral blood. These receptors were obtained from an older woman who had recovered from COVID-19. Each CDR3 is given with its conserved first and last residue. Fields, in order: V gene, clone size, D gene, J gene, CDR3 protein, CDR3 DNA. D genes are given only for firm matches. Expanded clones get a size class; other rows say once, few or many, or leave the size out.

V gene: TRBV9; clone size: .; D gene: .; J gene: TRBJ2-2; CDR3 protein: CASSVAGEAGELFF; CDR3 DNA: TGTGCCAGCAGCGTGGCCGGGGAGGCCGGGGAGCTGTTTTTT
V gene: TRBV27; clone size: few; D gene: .; J gene: TRBJ2-7; CDR3 protein: CASSVVWTPDPYEQYF; CDR3 DNA: TGTGCCAGCAGCGTGGTTTGGACTCCCGACCCCTACGAGCAGTACTTC
V gene: TRBV14; clone size: .; D gene: TRBD2; J gene: TRBJ2-7; CDR3 protein: CASRRSGIYEQYF; CDR3 DNA: TGTGCCAGCAGGAGAAGCGGGATCTACGAGCAGTACTTC
V gene: TRBV30; clone size: .; D gene: .; J gene: TRBJ1-5; CDR3 protein: CAWSPGGGVGQPQHF; CDR3 DNA: TGTGCCTGGAGCCCGGGTGGAGGGGTCGGACAGCCCCAGCATTTT
V gene: TRBV2; clone size: .; D gene: .; J gene: TRBJ1-1; CDR3 protein: CASTQGGPMNTEAFF; CDR3 DNA: TGTGCCAGCACTCAAGGGGGACCCATGAACACTGAAGCTTTCTTT
V gene: TRBV6-2/TRBV6-3; clone size: .; D gene: TRBD1; J gene: TRBJ2-5; CDR3 protein: CASSYPTGQGQETQYF; CDR3 DNA: TGTGCCAGCAGTTACCCTACGGGACAGGGTCAAGAGACCCAGTACTTC
V gene: TRBV9; clone size: .; D gene: .; J gene: TRBJ1-1; CDR3 protein: CASSPRTDEAFF; CDR3 DNA: TGTGCCAGCAGCCCCCGGACAGATGAAGCTTTCTTT
V gene: TRBV15; clone size: few; D gene: TRBD1; J gene: TRBJ2-1; CDR3 protein: CATSTRDRGWDEQFF; CDR3 DNA: TGTGCCACCAGCACCCGGGACAGGGGTTGGGATGAGCAGTTCTTC
V gene: TRBV12-3/TRBV12-4; clone size: few; D gene: .; J gene: TRBJ1-2; CDR3 protein: CASSRRGYGYTF; CDR3 DNA: TGTGCCAGCAGTCGCCGGGGCTATGGCTACACCTTC
V gene: TRBV5-1; clone size: .; D gene: TRBD1; J gene: TRBJ2-7; CDR3 protein: CASSPGQGGGKQYF; CDR3 DNA: TGCGCCAGCAGCCCTGGACAGGGGGGTGGAAAGCAGTACTTC
V gene: TRBV7-3; clone size: .; D gene: TRBD2; J gene: TRBJ2-1; CDR3 protein: CASSRRAHRGGQFF; CDR3 DNA: TGTGCCAGCAGCCGCCGGGCGCACCGCGGGGGGCAGTTCTTC
V gene: TRBV4-2; clone size: .; D gene: .; J gene: TRBJ2-6; CDR3 protein: CASSQGGPRGIPRGANVLTF; CDR3 DNA: TGTGCCAGCAGCCAAGGGGGACCCCGGGGGATCCCCCGTGGGGCCAACGTCCTGACTTTC
V gene: TRBV4-3; clone size: .; D gene: TRBD1; J gene: TRBJ1-4; CDR3 protein: CASSPGMGQGYEKLFF; CDR3 DNA: TGCGCCAGCAGCCCAGGAATGGGACAGGGTTATGAAAAACTGTTTTTT
V gene: TRBV3-1/TRBV3-2; clone size: once; D gene: .; J gene: TRBJ1-2; CDR3 protein: CASSQGPGLGNYGYTF; CDR3 DNA: TGTGCCAGCAGCCAAGGCCCAGGTTTGGGTAACTATGGCTACACCTTC
V gene: TRBV12-5; clone size: .; D gene: TRBD2; J gene: TRBJ2-3; CDR3 protein: CASAGGTSGGYTDTQYF; CDR3 DNA: TGTGCTAGTGCCGGGGGGACTAGCGGGGGGTACACAGATACGCAGTATTTT
V gene: TRBV12-3/TRBV12-4; clone size: .; D gene: .; J gene: TRBJ1-2; CDR3 protein: CASTATVYGYTF; CDR3 DNA: TGTGCCAGCACCGCGACAGTCTATGGCTACACCTTC
V gene: TRBV28; clone size: .; D gene: TRBD1; J gene: TRBJ1-3; CDR3 protein: CASNDRGWDSGNTIYF; CDR3 DNA: TGTGCCAGCAACGACAGGGGATGGGACTCTGGAAACACCATATATTTT
V gene: TRBV6-5; clone size: once; D gene: TRBD2; J gene: TRBJ2-5; CDR3 protein: CASSRGGREGTQYF; CDR3 DNA: TGTGCCAGCAGCCGGGGGGGCCGCGAGGGGACCCAGTACTTC
V gene: TRBV2; clone size: .; D gene: TRBD1; J gene: TRBJ1-1; CDR3 protein: CASSKGQTNTEAFF; CDR3 DNA: TGTGCCAGCAGTAAGGGACAGACGAACACTGAAGCTTTCTTT
V gene: TRBV30; clone size: .; D gene: .; J gene: TRBJ1-3; CDR3 protein: CAWRRASGNTIYF; CDR3 DNA: TGTGCCTGGAGACGAGCCTCTGGAAACACCATATATTTT
V gene: TRBV11-3; clone size: .; D gene: TRBD2; J gene: TRBJ2-1; CDR3 protein: CASSSEAAGGHNEQFF; CDR3 DNA: TGTGCCAGCAGCTCCGAAGCGGCGGGAGGTCACAATGAGCAGTTCTTC
V gene: TRBV6-6; clone size: .; D gene: TRBD1; J gene: TRBJ1-2; CDR3 protein: CASSSQGAGYGYTF; CDR3 DNA: TGTGCCAGCAGCTCACAGGGGGCGGGCTATGGCTACACCTTC
V gene: TRBV7-3; clone size: few; D gene: .; J gene: TRBJ2-3; CDR3 protein: CASSPRGRADTQYF; CDR3 DNA: TGTGCCAGCAGCCCTAGGGGGAGGGCAGATACGCAGTATTTT
V gene: TRBV4-3; clone size: once; D gene: .; J gene: TRBJ1-1; CDR3 protein: CASSPSPNTEAFF; CDR3 DNA: TGCGCCAGCAGCCCCTCCCCTAACACTGAAGCTTTCTTT
V gene: TRBV2; clone size: .; D gene: TRBD2; J gene: TRBJ2-5; CDR3 protein: CATAGTSGSQETQYF; CDR3 DNA: TGTGCCACCGCCGGGACTAGCGGGAGCCAAGAGACCCAGTACTTC
V gene: TRBV19; clone size: .; D gene: .; J gene: TRBJ1-3; CDR3 protein: CASSQLGGAGNTIYF; CDR3 DNA: TGTGCCAGTAGCCAACTCGGGGGTGCTGGAAACACCATATATTTT
V gene: TRBV24-1; clone size: .; D gene: TRBD1; J gene: TRBJ2-2; CDR3 protein: CATAPGSGGYTGELFF; CDR3 DNA: TGTGCCACCGCACCGGGGTCAGGGGGCTACACCGGGGAGCTGTTTTTT
V gene: TRBV6-5; clone size: once; D gene: TRBD1; J gene: TRBJ2-5; CDR3 protein: CASSRDRGQGETQYF; CDR3 DNA: TGTGCCAGCAGCCGAGACAGGGGGCAGGGGGAGACCCAGTACTTC
V gene: TRBV10-3; clone size: .; D gene: TRBD1; J gene: TRBJ2-7; CDR3 protein: CAISESHGTGIYEQYF; CDR3 DNA: TGTGCCATCAGTGAGTCGCACGGGACAGGCATCTACGAGCAGTACTTC
V gene: TRBV18; clone size: .; D gene: .; J gene: TRBJ2-2; CDR3 protein: CASSPPGSGELFF; CDR3 DNA: TGTGCCAGCTCCCCCCCGGGATCCGGGGAGCTGTTTTTT
V gene: TRBV6-5; clone size: few; D gene: .; J gene: TRBJ2-1; CDR3 protein: CASSYGAQQFF; CDR3 DNA: TGTGCCAGCAGTTACGGGGCCCAGCAGTTCTTC
V gene: TRBV10-3; clone size: few; D gene: TRBD1; J gene: TRBJ1-1; CDR3 protein: CAISGQGAEAFF; CDR3 DNA: TGTGCCATCAGTGGACAGGGCGCTGAAGCTTTCTTT
V gene: TRBV9; clone size: .; D gene: TRBD2; J gene: TRBJ2-5; CDR3 protein: CASSGGLAAQETQYF; CDR3 DNA: TGTGCCAGCAGCGGGGGACTAGCGGCCCAAGAGACCCAGTACTTC
V gene: TRBV30; clone size: .; D gene: .; J gene: TRBJ2-2; CDR3 protein: CAWSGLGGGDTGELFF; CDR3 DNA: TGTGCCTGGAGTGGGCTGGGGGGAGGAGACACCGGGGAGCTGTTTTTT
V gene: TRBV28; clone size: .; D gene: .; J gene: TRBJ2-3; CDR3 protein: CASSPQGSKGDTQYF; CDR3 DNA: TGTGCCAGCAGTCCCCAGGGGAGTAAAGGTGATACGCAGTATTTT
V gene: TRBV14; clone size: .; D gene: .; J gene: TRBJ2-7; CDR3 protein: CASSRGPQGHEQYF; CDR3 DNA: TGTGCCAGCAGCCGGGGCCCCCAGGGCCACGAGCAGTACTTC
V gene: TRBV10-2; clone size: .; D gene: TRBD1; J gene: TRBJ2-2; CDR3 protein: CASTAWGQGAFTGELFF; CDR3 DNA: TGCGCCAGCACCGCCTGGGGACAGGGGGCATTCACCGGGGAGCTGTTTTTT
V gene: TRBV6-5; clone size: .; D gene: .; J gene: TRBJ1-5; CDR3 protein: CASSYSAVANQPQHF; CDR3 DNA: TGTGCCAGCAGTTACTCGGCGGTGGCTAATCAGCCCCAGCATTTT
V gene: TRBV7-3; clone size: .; D gene: .; J gene: TRBJ1-1; CDR3 protein: CASSLMADTEAFF; CDR3 DNA: TGTGCCAGCAGCTTAATGGCCGACACTGAAGCTTTCTTT
V gene: TRBV9; clone size: .; D gene: TRBD2; J gene: TRBJ2-1; CDR3 protein: CASSGLAGVKNEQFF; CDR3 DNA: TGTGCCAGCAGCGGACTAGCGGGAGTGAAGAATGAGCAGTTCTTC
V gene: TRBV5-1; clone size: .; D gene: TRBD1; J gene: TRBJ1-2; CDR3 protein: CASSLEGTGSYGYTF; CDR3 DNA: TGCGCCAGCAGCTTGGAGGGGACAGGGTCTTATGGCTACACCTTC
V gene: TRBV7-3; clone size: .; D gene: TRBD2; J gene: TRBJ2-1; CDR3 protein: CASSWTGGGTNEQFF; CDR3 DNA: TGTGCCAGCAGCTGGACTGGCGGGGGTACCAATGAGCAGTTCTTC
V gene: TRBV18; clone size: few; D gene: TRBD1; J gene: TRBJ2-7; CDR3 protein: CASSTTGGSSYEQYF; CDR3 DNA: TGTGCCAGCTCAACGACAGGGGGGAGCTCCTACGAGCAGTACTTC
V gene: TRBV28; clone size: .; D gene: TRBD2; J gene: TRBJ2-3; CDR3 protein: CASSPLAGVGYADTQYF; CDR3 DNA: TGTGCCAGCAGTCCGCTCGCGGGAGTGGGTTATGCAGATACGCAGTATTTT
V gene: TRBV5-1; clone size: .; D gene: TRBD1; J gene: TRBJ2-7; CDR3 protein: CASSPGGTGGSYEQYF; CDR3 DNA: TGCGCCAGCAGCCCTGGAGGGACAGGGGGCTCCTACGAGCAGTACTTC
V gene: TRBV5-1; clone size: .; D gene: .; J gene: TRBJ2-2; CDR3 protein: CASSSTTPRNTGELFF; CDR3 DNA: TGCGCCAGCAGCTCGACTACCCCCCGGAACACCGGGGAGCTGTTTTTT
V gene: TRBV5-8; clone size: once; D gene: .; J gene: TRBJ2-1; CDR3 protein: CASSTPSGGDEQFF; CDR3 DNA: TGTGCCAGCAGCACCCCGTCGGGGGGCGATGAGCAGTTCTTC
V gene: TRBV5-4; clone size: .; D gene: .; J gene: TRBJ2-3; CDR3 protein: CASSGRQAPAADTQYF; CDR3 DNA: TGTGCCAGCAGCGGGCGACAGGCCCCCGCGGCAGATACGCAGTATTTT
V gene: TRBV5-1; clone size: .; D gene: TRBD1; J gene: TRBJ1-1; CDR3 protein: CASSLEHRGNTEAFF; CDR3 DNA: TGCGCCAGCAGCTTGGAGCACAGGGGGAACACTGAAGCTTTCTTT
V gene: TRBV30; clone size: .; D gene: .; J gene: TRBJ1-1; CDR3 protein: CALQMNTEAFF; CDR3 DNA: TGTGCCTTACAAATGAACACTGAAGCTTTCTTT
V gene: TRBV2; clone size: .; D gene: .; J gene: TRBJ1-5; CDR3 protein: CATRQERDYQPQHF; CDR3 DNA: TGTGCCACACGACAGGAGAGGGATTATCAGCCCCAGCATTTT
V gene: TRBV28; clone size: once; D gene: .; J gene: TRBJ2-2; CDR3 protein: CASSFPWGAGVGELFF; CDR3 DNA: TGTGCCAGCAGTTTCCCTTGGGGGGCGGGAGTCGGGGAGCTGTTTTTT
V gene: TRBV15; clone size: .; D gene: TRBD2; J gene: TRBJ2-7; CDR3 protein: CATSRPHFGGVEQYF; CDR3 DNA: TGTGCCACCAGCAGACCCCACTTCGGGGGGGTCGAGCAGTACTTC
V gene: TRBV29-1; clone size: .; D gene: .; J gene: TRBJ1-2; CDR3 protein: CSVEGAFGDGYTF; CDR3 DNA: TGCAGCGTTGAGGGGGCGTTCGGTGATGGCTACACCTTC
V gene: TRBV10-1; clone size: .; D gene: TRBD1; J gene: TRBJ1-3; CDR3 protein: CASTADREGNTIYF; CDR3 DNA: TGCGCCAGCACCGCGGACAGGGAGGGAAACACCATATATTTT
V gene: TRBV7-9; clone size: .; D gene: .; J gene: TRBJ2-7; CDR3 protein: CASSPGQTLDEQYF; CDR3 DNA: TGTGCCAGCAGCCCCGGACAGACCCTCGACGAGCAGTACTTC